The clone carrying this T cell receptor beta chain was observed many times. The sample is drawn from a study of T cells in Graves' hyperthyroidism and ophthalmopathy. Amplification of TCR beta CDR3 regions used RNA as the template. HTBI primers drove first-round RT-PCR of the TCR CDR3. TCRdb used MiXCR to reprocess the multiplex PCR reads, holding one entry per CDR3 protein. The repertoire has around 340,000 distinct CDR3 sequences, 21% of them found once; the top ten carry around half. The PBMCs studied were ones that came from around 10 ml fresh peripheral blood. The sequence was obtained from a woman in her forties or fifties with Graves' hyperthyroidism. Sequenced sample: blood.

The CDR3 DNA is TGCAGCGTTGTGAGGGGAGGGACCTACAATGAGCAGTTCTTC. It specifies CSVVRGGTYNEQFF. J is TRBJ2-1 and V is TRBV29-1; TRBD2 aligns across 7 bases. CDR1 is SQVTM and CDR2 is ANQGSEA in the germline V gene. This CDR3 region has 14 residues. J gave up 2 bases and V 4 bases, and 5 bases lay outside the gene matches.